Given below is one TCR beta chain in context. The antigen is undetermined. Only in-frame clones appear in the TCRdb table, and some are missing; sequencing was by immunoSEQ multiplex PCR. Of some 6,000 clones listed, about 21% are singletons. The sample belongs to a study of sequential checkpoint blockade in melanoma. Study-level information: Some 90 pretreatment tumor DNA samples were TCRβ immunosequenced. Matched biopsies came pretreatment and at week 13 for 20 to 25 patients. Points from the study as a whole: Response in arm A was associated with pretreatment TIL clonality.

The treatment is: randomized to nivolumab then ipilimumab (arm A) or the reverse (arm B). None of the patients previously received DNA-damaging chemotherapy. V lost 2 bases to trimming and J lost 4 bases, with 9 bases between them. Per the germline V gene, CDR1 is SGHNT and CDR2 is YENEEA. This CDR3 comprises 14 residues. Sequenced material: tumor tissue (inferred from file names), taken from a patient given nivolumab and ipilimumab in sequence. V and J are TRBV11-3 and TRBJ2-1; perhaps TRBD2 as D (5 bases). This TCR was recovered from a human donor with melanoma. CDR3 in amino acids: CASSLRRLYNEQFF. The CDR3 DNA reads TGTGCCAGCAGCTTAAGGAGGCTTTACAATGAGCAGTTCTTC.